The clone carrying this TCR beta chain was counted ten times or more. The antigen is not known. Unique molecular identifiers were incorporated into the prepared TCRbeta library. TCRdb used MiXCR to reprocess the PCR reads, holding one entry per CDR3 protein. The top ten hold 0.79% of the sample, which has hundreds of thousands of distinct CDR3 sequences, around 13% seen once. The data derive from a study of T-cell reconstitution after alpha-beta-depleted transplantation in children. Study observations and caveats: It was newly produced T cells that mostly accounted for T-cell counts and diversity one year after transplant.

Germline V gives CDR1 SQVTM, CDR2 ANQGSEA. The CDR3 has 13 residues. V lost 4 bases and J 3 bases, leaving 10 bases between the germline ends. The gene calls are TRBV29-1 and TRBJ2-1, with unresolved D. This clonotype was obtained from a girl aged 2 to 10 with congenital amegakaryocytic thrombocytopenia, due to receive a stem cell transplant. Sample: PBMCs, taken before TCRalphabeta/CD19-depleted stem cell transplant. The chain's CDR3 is CSVVGANYNEQFF. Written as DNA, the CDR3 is TGCAGCGTTGTTGGCGCCAACTACAATGAGCAGTTCTTC.